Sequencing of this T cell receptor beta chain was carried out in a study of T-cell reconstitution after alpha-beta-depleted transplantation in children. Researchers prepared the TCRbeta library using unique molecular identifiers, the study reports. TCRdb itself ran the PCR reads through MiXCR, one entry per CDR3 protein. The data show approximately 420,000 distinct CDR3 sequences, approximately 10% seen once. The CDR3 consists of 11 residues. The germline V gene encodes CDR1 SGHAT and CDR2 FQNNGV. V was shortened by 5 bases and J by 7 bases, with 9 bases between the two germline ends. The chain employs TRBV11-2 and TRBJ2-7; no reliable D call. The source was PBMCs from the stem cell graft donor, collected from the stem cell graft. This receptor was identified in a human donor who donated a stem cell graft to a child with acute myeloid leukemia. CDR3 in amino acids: CASSHLGEQYV. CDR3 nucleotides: TGTGCCAGCAGCCATCTGGGGGAGCAGTACGTC.